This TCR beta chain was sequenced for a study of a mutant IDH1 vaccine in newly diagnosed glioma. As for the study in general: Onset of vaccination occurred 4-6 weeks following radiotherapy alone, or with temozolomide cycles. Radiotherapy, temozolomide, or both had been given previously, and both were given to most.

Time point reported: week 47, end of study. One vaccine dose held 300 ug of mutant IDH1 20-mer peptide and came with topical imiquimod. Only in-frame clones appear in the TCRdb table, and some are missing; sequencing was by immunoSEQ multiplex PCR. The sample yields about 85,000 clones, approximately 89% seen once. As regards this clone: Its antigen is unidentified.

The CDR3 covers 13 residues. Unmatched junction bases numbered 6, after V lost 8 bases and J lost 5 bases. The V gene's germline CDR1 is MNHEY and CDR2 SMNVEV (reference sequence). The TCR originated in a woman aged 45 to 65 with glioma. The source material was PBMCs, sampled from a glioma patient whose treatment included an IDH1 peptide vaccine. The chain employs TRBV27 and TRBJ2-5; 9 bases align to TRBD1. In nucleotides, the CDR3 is TGTGCCAGCGGATCGACAGGGGGGGAGACCCAGTACTTC. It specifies CASGSTGGETQYF.